What follows are 18 T cell receptor beta chains derived from one specimen sequenced in a study of cytomegalovirus exposure and HLA in healthy donors. The PCR used 60 Vbeta and 13 Jbeta primers. Profiled with immunoSEQ multiplex PCR; TCRdb holds only in-frame clones, not every one. The data show roughly 190,000 clones, 83% seen once. Input material: PBMCs. The receptors were gathered from a man aged 35 to 55 in good health and CMV-seropositive.

This CDR3 reads CASSLHRGRDTGELFF. Written as DNA, the CDR3 is TGTGCCAGCAGTCTACACAGGGGGCGCGACACCGGGGAGCTGTTTTTT. The rearrangement uses TRBV28 and TRBJ2-2; 9 bases are shared with TRBD1. V trimming: 5 bases; J trimming: 3 bases; junction bases outside the gene matches: 7. CDR1 is MDHEN, CDR2 SYDVKM, per germline. The CDR3 is 16 residues long. Supplemented by reference TRBV28 and TRBJ2-2, the full variable domain reads DVKVTQSSRYLVKRTGEKVFLECVQDMDHENMFWYRQDPGLGLRLIYFSYDVKMKEKGDIPEGYSVSREKKERFSLILESASTNQTSMYLCASSLHRGRDTGELFFGEGSRLTVL.

This clone was seen only once. V usage is TRBV30 and J usage is TRBJ2-2, with D maybe TRBD2 (6 bases). The CDR3 has 15 residues. V lost 5 bases and J 3 bases, leaving 16 bases between the germline ends. Germline lookup yields CDR1 GTSNPN and CDR2 SVGIG (reference sequence). The CDR3 nucleotides read TGTGCCTGGGCACTATCGGGGGTCGACACCGGGGAGCTGTTTTTT. Its protein product is CAWALSGVDTGELFF.

The chain joins TRBV10-3 to TRBJ1-1, with D hard to call. Trimming removed 4 bases at V and 7 bases at J, with 10 bases between. Germline V gene lookup returns CDR1 ENHRY and CDR2 SYGVKD. The length of the CDR3 is 12 residues. The CDR3 coding sequence is TGTGCCATCAGTGGAGGGCTGGGTGAAGCTTTCTTT. It translates to CAISGGLGEAFF.

J is TRBJ2-7 and V is TRBV2; 7 nucleotides align to TRBD2. Per germline, CDR1 SNHLY and CDR2 FYNNEI. J gave up 0 bases and V 7 bases, and 6 bases lay outside the gene matches. This CDR3 contains 14 residues. CDR3 sequence (DNA): TGTGCCAGCATCGGGGGGTTCTCCTCCTACGAGCAGTACTTC. As protein: CASIGGFSSYEQYF.

This CDR3 is CASSWGLNQPQHF. The CDR3 region has the DNA TGTGCCAGCAGCTGGGGACTGAATCAGCCCCAGCATTTT. The chain employs TRBV5-6 and TRBJ1-5; TRBD1 might be the D (5 bases). CDR1 is SGHDT and CDR2 is YYEEEE in the germline V gene. This CDR3 comprises 13 residues. Trimming cost V 3 bases and J 4 bases, with 8 bases left between them.

The CDR3 DNA follows: TGCAGCGTTGAAACTAGGGGGCAAGAGGACTATGGCTACACCTTC. Its translation is CSVETRGQEDYGYTF. The rearrangement uses TRBV29-1 and TRBJ1-2; 7 nucleotides align to TRBD1. Germline V CDR1 and CDR2: SQVTM, ANQGSEA. The CDR3 length is 15 residues. Trimming at V came to 2 bases and at J to 3 bases, leaving 9 bases not matched to a gene.

This chain links TRBV19 with TRBJ1-3; TRBD1 agrees at 7 bases. The germline V gene encodes CDR1 LNHDA and CDR2 SQIVND (reference sequence). This CDR3 has 17 amino acids. Unmatched junction bases numbered 6, after V lost 1 base and J lost 0 bases. The CDR3 region is CASSIGPTGRSGNTIYF. CDR3 DNA: TGTGCCAGTAGTATAGGGCCGACAGGGCGCTCTGGAAACACCATATATTTT.

This chain connects TRBV9 to TRBJ2-7; 9 bases agree with TRBD1. CDR3 length equals 15 residues. CDR1 is SGDLS, CDR2 YYNGEE, per germline. Trimming removed 4 bases from V and 1 base from J; junction bases left unmatched: 6. The CDR3 nucleotides read TGTGCCAGCAGCCGACAGGGGGAGAGTTCCTACGAGCAGTACTTC. Its protein is CASSRQGESSYEQYF.

V usage is TRBV5-4 and J usage is TRBJ2-1; the D gene is possibly TRBD1 (6 bases). The V end was cut by 4 bases, the J end by 0 bases, with 11 bases between. The length of the CDR3 is 15 residues. The V gene's germline CDR1 is SGHNT and CDR2 YYREEE (reference sequence). The CDR3: CASSPDSPSYNEQFF. The CDR3 region has the DNA TGTGCCAGCAGCCCGGACAGCCCCTCCTACAATGAGCAGTTCTTC.

V is TRBV29-1 and J is TRBJ1-1, with D maybe TRBD1 (6 bases). V lost 6 bases and J lost 1, with 12 bases in between. This CDR3 has 13 residues. Germline V gives CDR1 SQVTM, CDR2 ANQGSEA. CDR3 nucleotides: TGCAGCGTCACAGGGAGTGGGAACACTGAAGCTTTCTTT. Its translation: CSVTGSGNTEAFF.

The V and J genes are TRBV5-4 and TRBJ2-5; no clear D gene. With the DNA end fitting TRBJ2-7 better, the J assignment may be wrong. Looked up from germline, CDR1 is SGHNT and CDR2 is YYREEE (reference sequence). This CDR3 has 14 amino acids. The CDR3 region is CASSLARSPYEQYF. The CDR3 nucleotides read TGTGCCAGCAGCTTGGCCCGGAGCCCTTACGAGCAGTACTTC.

The CDR3 loop is CASTEQPRLSYNEQFF. CDR3 sequence (DNA): TGTGCCAGCACCGAGCAGCCGCGGCTCTCCTACAATGAGCAGTTCTTC. The rearrangement joins TRBV19 to TRBJ2-1; the D is unclear. The germline V gene encodes CDR1 LNHDA and CDR2 SQIVND (reference sequence). Trimming stripped 9 bases from V and 0 bases from J, with 18 bases between. CDR3 size: 16 residues.

J is TRBJ1-2 and V is TRBV5-4, with a weak D call TRBD1 (6 bases). Germline CDR1 and CDR2: SGHNT and YYREEE (reference sequence). Trimming removed 0 bases from V and 4 bases from J, with 19 bases in between. This CDR3 is built from 17 residues. CDR3 sequence: CASSLGAGAATPYGYTF. CDR3 DNA sequence: TGTGCCAGCAGCTTGGGAGCAGGGGCTGCCACACCCTATGGCTACACCTTC.

The chain employs TRBV27 and TRBJ2-1; 11 nucleotides align to TRBD2. The CDR3 runs 15 residues. Germline lookup yields CDR1 MNHEY and CDR2 SMNVEV (reference sequence). Germline trimming cut 4 bases from V and 6 bases from J; bases unmatched to any gene: 5. CDR3 sequence reads: CASSSSGRSSNEQFF. The CDR3 nucleotides read TGTGCCAGCAGTTCTAGCGGGAGGAGTTCCAATGAGCAGTTCTTC.

The rearrangement joins TRBV11-2 to TRBJ2-7; a weak D match, TRBD2 (5 bases). In germline, CDR1 is SGHAT, CDR2 FQNNGV. The CDR3 is 15 residues long. The germline V and J ends were trimmed by 1 base and 1 base, with 11 bases remaining between them. As DNA, the CDR3 is TGTGCCAGCAGCTTAGTGGAGGCTATTTCCTACGAGCAGTACTTC. Translation gives CASSLVEAISYEQYF.

This chain links TRBV5-4 with TRBJ2-7; 9 bases map to TRBD1. This CDR3 is built from 13 residues. Germline V gene sequence: CDR1 SGHNT, CDR2 YYREEE (reference sequence). V was clipped by 1 base and J by 6 bases; unmatched bases: 2. The CDR3 region has the DNA TGTGCCAGCAGCTTGACAGGGGGCCTCGAGCAGTACTTC. This gives the protein CASSLTGGLEQYF.

J is TRBJ2-5 and V is TRBV5-8; 9 positions match TRBD1. Germline CDR1 is SGHTS and CDR2 is YDEGEE. The CDR3 consists of 16 residues. J gave up 0 bases and V 4 bases, and 7 bases lay outside the gene matches. The CDR3, as DNA: TGTGCCAGCAGCACCGGGACAGGGAGGGACCAAGAGACCCAGTACTTC. The encoded protein is CASSTGTGRDQETQYF.

The chain employs TRBV27 and TRBJ2-7; D might be TRBD1 (6 bases). Trimming took off 3 bases at V and 0 bases at J, with 9 bases between the two ends. From germline, CDR1 is MNHEY and CDR2 SMNVEV (reference sequence). The CDR3 is made up of 14 amino acids. The CDR3 region has the DNA TGTGCCAGCAGTTTTGACAGGAACTCCTACGAGCAGTACTTC. Translated: CASSFDRNSYEQYF.